The clone carrying this TCR beta chain was seen repeatedly, ten times or more. The target antigen is unknown. Amplification yielded TCR beta CDR3 regions, with RNA transcripts as the source. The HTBI primer set served for first-round RT-PCR of the TCR CDR3. TCRdb used MiXCR to reprocess the multiplex PCR reads, holding one entry per CDR3 protein. The table shows over 500,000 distinct CDR3 sequences, with 15% to 20% occurring only once. Those patients with uncontrolled infection, other autoimmune disease, pregnancy or lactation were excluded. CDR3 size: 17 residues. Germline CDR1 is SGHRS and CDR2 is YFSETQ. V lost 0 bases and J lost 7, with 20 bases in between. The data were obtained in a study of T cells in Graves' hyperthyroidism and ophthalmopathy. As for the study in general: The authors collected peripheral blood at initial diagnosis, before any treatment. Study-wide points: Most thyroid clonotypes with frequency above 0.001 were detected in blood. Stable hyperthyroidism and ophthalmopathy were separated using 13 V-J signatures.

The clonotype originates from a woman aged 30 to 39 with Graves' ophthalmopathy. The sequencing sample was made of blood. The V gene is TRBV5-1, the J gene TRBJ2-1; D gene uncertain. In DNA form, the CDR3 reads TGCGCCAGCAGCTTGGCCTCTTCCTCGAGCGCCCAAAATGAGCAGTTCTTC. Translation: CASSLASSSSAQNEQFF.